This passage covers 13 T cell receptor beta chains from one sample sequenced in a study of long-term antiretroviral therapy in people with HIV. Investigators performed immunoSEQ version v3.0 at survey level. Clones were sequenced by immunoSEQ multiplex PCR, and TCRdb holds only the in-frame ones, with some missing. The data hold roughly 30,000 clones, with approximately 89% observed a single time. Sample: unsorted PBMCs, taken 3.1 years after starting antiretroviral therapy. All receptors come from a man aged 18 to 30 with HIV.

The chain is built from TRBV27 and TRBJ2-1, with D perhaps matching TRBD1 (5 bases). Germline-derived CDR1 and CDR2 are MNHEY and SMNVEV (reference sequence). This CDR3 is built from 15 residues. The ends were cut back, 5 bases at V and 3 bases at J, with 14 bases in the middle. The CDR3 sequence: CASSLRQPSYNEQFF. CDR3 coding DNA: TGTGCCAGCAGTCTCCGACAGCCAAGCTACAATGAGCAGTTCTTC.

J is TRBJ1-3 and V is TRBV7-2; D not resolved. Germline V gene data show CDR1 as SGHTA and CDR2 as FQGNSA. V shed 1 base and J shed 8 bases, with 6 bases lying between them. This CDR3 has 12 amino acids. CDR3 DNA sequence: TGTGCCAGCAGCTTAGGGGTGGACACCATATATTTT. Its protein is CASSLGVDTIYF.

This CDR3 reads CASSLDPNREAFF. The CDR3 bases are TGTGCCAGCAGCTTAGATCCAAACAGAGAGGCGTTTTTT. The chain links TRBV11-3 to TRBJ1-4, with D hard to call. The CDR3 loop spans 13 amino acids. The V gene's germline CDR1 is SGHNT and CDR2 YENEEA. V lost 0 bases and J lost 16, with 15 bases in between. Together with reference TRBV11-3 and TRBJ1-4, the CDR3 gives the full variable domain: EAGVVQSPRYKIIEKKQPVAFWCNPISGHNTLYWYLQNLGQGPELLIRYENEEAVDDSQLPKDRFSAERLKGVDSTLKIQPAELGDSAVYLCASSLDPNREAFFGSGTQLSVL.

This chain joins TRBV11-2 and TRBJ2-7; D perhaps matches TRBD1 (6 bases). CDR1 and CDR2 from the germline V gene are SGHAT and FQNNGV. V shed 0 bases and J shed 3 bases, with 15 bases lying between them. CDR3 length equals 16 residues. DNA for the CDR3: TGTGCCAGCAGCTTAGATCAGGGGCCAGATTTCTACGAGCAGTACTTC. Its protein is CASSLDQGPDFYEQYF.

This chain connects TRBV30 to TRBJ2-7; D is possibly TRBD2 (5 bases). Between the trimmed V and J ends, which lost 6 bases and 3 bases, there was a span of 15 bases. This CDR3 is 13 amino acids long. Germline loops: CDR1 GTSNPN, CDR2 SVGIG (reference sequence). The DNA for the CDR3 is TGTGCCTGTTCCCATTCTAGCCACTACGAGCAGTACTTC. It yields the protein CACSHSSHYEQYF.

This chain connects TRBV6-5 to TRBJ2-7; TRBD1 agrees at 7 bases. The CDR3 sequence is 13 residues long. Per the germline V gene, CDR1 is MNHEY and CDR2 is SVGAGI. The J segment lost 4 bases and the V segment lost 5 bases, leaving 5 bases of the junction unmatched. DNA for the CDR3: TGTGCCAGCAGTATAACAGGGGAATACGAGCAGTACTTC. Protein sequence: CASSITGEYEQYF.

This CDR3 is CASSVQTTSGTEAFF. DNA for the CDR3: TGTGCCAGCAGTGTCCAAACCACATCTGGCACTGAAGCTTTCTTT. This chain connects TRBV2 to TRBJ1-1; D not certain. CDR3 length equals 15 residues. CDR1 SNHLY and CDR2 FYNNEI come from the germline V gene. V lost 4 bases, J lost 4 bases, and 16 bases lay in between.

The V and J genes are TRBV6-6 and TRBJ1-1; possibly TRBD1 for D (5 bases). Germline CDR1 MNHNY, CDR2 SVGAGI (reference sequence). There are 13 residues in the CDR3. Trimming pared 5 bases from V and 0 bases from J, leaving 7 bases between. The CDR3 sequence: CASSPGVNTEAFF. As DNA, the CDR3 is TGTGCCAGCAGTCCGGGGGTGAACACTGAAGCTTTCTTT.

The gene calls are TRBV19 and TRBJ2-7; TRBD1 aligns across 7 bases. The J segment lost 1 base and the V segment lost 9 bases, leaving 12 bases of the junction unmatched. Per the germline V gene, CDR1 is LNHDA and CDR2 is SQIVND (reference sequence). The CDR3 sequence is 15 residues long. The CDR3 DNA reads TGTGCCAGCACCTCCTCGACAGGGAGATCCTACGAGCAGTACTTC. Its translation is CASTSSTGRSYEQYF.

The rearrangement links TRBV30 to TRBJ1-2, with 10 bases identical to TRBD1. The germline V gene encodes CDR1 GTSNPN and CDR2 SVGIG (reference sequence). This CDR3 contains 14 residues. The V gene end was trimmed by 6 bases and the J gene end by 1 base; junction bases not matched to a gene: 5. The CDR3 sequence is CACHGTGVNYGYTF. CDR3 sequence (DNA): TGTGCCTGCCACGGGACAGGGGTTAACTATGGCTACACCTTC.

The chain joins TRBV4-3 to TRBJ2-3; the match to TRBD2 covers 7 bases. With 0 bases clipped from V and 5 bases from J, the junction kept 14 bases outside the gene matches. The CDR3 is 18 amino acids. CDR1 is LGHNA, CDR2 YSLEER, per germline. In DNA form, the CDR3 reads TGCGCCAGCAGCCAAGATCGAATTTTCGCGGGAGTGATAGATACGCAGTATTTT. This gives the protein CASSQDRIFAGVIDTQYF.

The genes are TRBV6-5 and TRBJ1-5; D is undetermined. Trimming left V 7 bases short and J 6 bases short, with 16 bases between. Germline V gene lookup returns CDR1 MNHEY and CDR2 SVGAGI. The CDR3 contains 14 residues. CDR3 bases: TGTGCCAGCAAACGGACTGAGGGCCCTCAGCCCCAGCATTTT. It specifies CASKRTEGPQPQHF.

The chain combines TRBV19 with TRBJ2-2, with unresolved D. Germline-derived CDR1 and CDR2 are LNHDA and SQIVND (reference sequence). Trimming pared 5 bases from V and 0 bases from J, leaving 7 bases between. CDR3 size: 14 residues. CDR3 bases: TGTGCCAGTAGTGTGTACGCGAACACCGGGGAGCTGTTTTTT. Translated: CASSVYANTGELFF.